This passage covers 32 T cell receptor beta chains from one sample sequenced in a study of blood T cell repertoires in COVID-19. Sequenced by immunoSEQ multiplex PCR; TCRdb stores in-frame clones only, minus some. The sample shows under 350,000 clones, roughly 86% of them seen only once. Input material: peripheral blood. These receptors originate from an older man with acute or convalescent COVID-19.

CDR3 DNA: TGTGCCAGCAGCTTGGCCAGGCAGGGGTACGAGACCCAGTACTTC. The encoded protein is CASSLARQGYETQYF. This chain connects TRBV5-4 to TRBJ2-5; TRBD1 is a possible D gene (6 bases). The CDR3 has 15 amino acids. V was cut by 0 bases and J by 5 bases, with 14 bases left in between. In germline, CDR1 is SGHNT, CDR2 YYREEE (reference sequence).

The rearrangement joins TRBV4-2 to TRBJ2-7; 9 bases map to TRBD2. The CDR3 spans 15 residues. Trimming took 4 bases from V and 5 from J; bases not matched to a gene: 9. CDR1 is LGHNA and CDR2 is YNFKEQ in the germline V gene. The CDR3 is CASSLDQRGEDEQYF. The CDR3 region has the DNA TGTGCCAGCAGCCTCGACCAGCGGGGGGAGGACGAGCAGTACTTC.

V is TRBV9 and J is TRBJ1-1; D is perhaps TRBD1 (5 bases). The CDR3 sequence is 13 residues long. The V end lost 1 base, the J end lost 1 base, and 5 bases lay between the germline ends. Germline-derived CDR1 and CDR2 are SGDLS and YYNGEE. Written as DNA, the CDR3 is TGTGCCAGCAGCGTAACAGGGAACACTGAAGCTTTCTTT. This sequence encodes CASSVTGNTEAFF.

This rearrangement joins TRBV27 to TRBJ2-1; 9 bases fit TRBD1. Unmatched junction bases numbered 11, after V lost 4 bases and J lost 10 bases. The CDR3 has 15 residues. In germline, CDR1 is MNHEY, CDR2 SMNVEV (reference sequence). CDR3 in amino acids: CASSSLSRDRAEQFF. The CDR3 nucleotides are TGTGCCAGCAGTTCCCTGTCCCGGGACAGGGCAGAGCAGTTCTTC.

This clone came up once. For the CDR3, the DNA is TGCGCCAGCAGCCAGCCCAGGGGGCGGGGGCCTCGGGACACCGGGGAGCTGTTTTTT. Encoded protein: CASSQPRGRGPRDTGELFF. The chain carries TRBV4-3 and TRBJ2-2; D is perhaps TRBD1 (8 bases). CDR1 and CDR2 from the germline V gene are LGHNA and YSLEER. Trimming removed 3 bases at V and 3 bases at J, with 23 bases between. There are 19 residues in the CDR3.

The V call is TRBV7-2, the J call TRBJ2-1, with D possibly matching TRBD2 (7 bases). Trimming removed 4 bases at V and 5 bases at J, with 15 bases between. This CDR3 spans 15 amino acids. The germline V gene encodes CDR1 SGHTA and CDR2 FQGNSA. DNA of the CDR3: TGTGCCAGCAGCTCCAGCGGGACATACAACAATGAGCAGTTCTTC. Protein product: CASSSSGTYNNEQFF. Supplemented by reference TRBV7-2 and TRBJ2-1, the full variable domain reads GAGVSQSPSNKVTEKGKDVELRCDPISGHTALYWYRQSLGQGLEFLIYFQGNSAPDKSGLPSDRFSAERTGGSVSTLTIQRTQQEDSAVYLCASSSSGTYNNEQFFGPGTRLTVL.

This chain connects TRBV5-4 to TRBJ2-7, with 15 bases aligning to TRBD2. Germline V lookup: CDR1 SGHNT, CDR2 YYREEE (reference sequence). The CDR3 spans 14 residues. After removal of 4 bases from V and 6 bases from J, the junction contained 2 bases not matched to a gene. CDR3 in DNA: TGTGCCAGCAGCGAGGGACTAGCGGGAGGCGAGCAGTACTTC. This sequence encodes CASSEGLAGGEQYF.

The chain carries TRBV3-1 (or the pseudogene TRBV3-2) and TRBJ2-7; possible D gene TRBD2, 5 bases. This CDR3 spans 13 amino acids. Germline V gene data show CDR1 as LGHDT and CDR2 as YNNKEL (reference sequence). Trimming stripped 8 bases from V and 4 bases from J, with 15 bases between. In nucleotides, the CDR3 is TGTGCCAGCGCGGCGGGCAGTAATTACGAGCAGTACTTC. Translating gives CASAAGSNYEQYF.

As DNA, the CDR3 is TGTGCCAGCAGGCACAGGGTTTTAAGCTCTGGGGCCAACGTCCTGACTTTC. Its protein is CASRHRVLSSGANVLTF. The chain combines TRBV28 with TRBJ2-6; D might be TRBD1 (6 bases). CDR1 and CDR2 (germline): MDHEN, SYDVKM. Trimming shortened V by 6 bases and J by 0 bases, and 15 bases separated the two germline ends. CDR3 length: 17 amino acids.

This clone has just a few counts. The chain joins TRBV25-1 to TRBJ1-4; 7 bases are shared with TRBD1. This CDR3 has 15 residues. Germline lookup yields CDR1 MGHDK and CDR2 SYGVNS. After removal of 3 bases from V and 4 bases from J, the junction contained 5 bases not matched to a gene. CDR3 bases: TGTGCCAGCAGTGATCTGGGACAGAATAATGAAAAACTGTTTTTT. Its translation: CASSDLGQNNEKLFF. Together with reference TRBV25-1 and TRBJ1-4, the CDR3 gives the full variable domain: EADIYQTPRYLVIGTGKKITLECSQTMGHDKMYWYQQDPGMELHLIHYSYGVNSTEKGDLSSESTVSRIRTEHFPLTLESARPSHTSQYLCASSDLGQNNEKLFFGSGTQLSVL.

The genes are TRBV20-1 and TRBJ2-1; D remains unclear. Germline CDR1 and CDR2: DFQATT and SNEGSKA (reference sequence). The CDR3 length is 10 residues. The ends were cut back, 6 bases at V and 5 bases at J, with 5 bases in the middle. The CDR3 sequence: CSAADNEQFF. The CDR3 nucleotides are TGCAGTGCGGCCGACAATGAGCAGTTCTTC.

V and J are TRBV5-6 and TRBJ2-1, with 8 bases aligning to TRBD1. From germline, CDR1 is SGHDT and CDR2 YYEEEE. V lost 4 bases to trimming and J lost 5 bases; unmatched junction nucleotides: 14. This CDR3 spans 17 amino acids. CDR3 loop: CASSPSLQGASDNEQFF. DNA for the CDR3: TGTGCCAGCAGCCCGAGCCTGCAGGGGGCGTCGGACAATGAGCAGTTCTTC.

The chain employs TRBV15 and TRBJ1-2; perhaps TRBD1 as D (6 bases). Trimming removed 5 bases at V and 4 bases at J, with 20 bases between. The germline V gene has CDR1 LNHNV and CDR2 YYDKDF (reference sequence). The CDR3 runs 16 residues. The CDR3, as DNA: TGTGCCACCAGCGAACGCCGACAGGCCTACCCCTATGGCTACACCTTC. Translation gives CATSERRQAYPYGYTF.

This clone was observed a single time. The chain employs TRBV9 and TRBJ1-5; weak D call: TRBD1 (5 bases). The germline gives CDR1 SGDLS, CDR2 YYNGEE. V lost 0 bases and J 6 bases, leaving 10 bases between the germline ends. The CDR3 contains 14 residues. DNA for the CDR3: TGTGCCAGCAGCGTAGGCAGGGAAGGTCAGCCCCAGCATTTT. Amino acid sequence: CASSVGREGQPQHF.

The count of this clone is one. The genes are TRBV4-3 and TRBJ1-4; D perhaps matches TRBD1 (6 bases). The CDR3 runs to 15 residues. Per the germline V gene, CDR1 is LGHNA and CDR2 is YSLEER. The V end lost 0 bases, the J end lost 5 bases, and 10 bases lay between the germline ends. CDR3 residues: CASSQEGGHNEKLFF. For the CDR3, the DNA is TGCGCCAGCAGCCAAGAGGGGGGGCACAATGAAAAACTGTTTTTT.

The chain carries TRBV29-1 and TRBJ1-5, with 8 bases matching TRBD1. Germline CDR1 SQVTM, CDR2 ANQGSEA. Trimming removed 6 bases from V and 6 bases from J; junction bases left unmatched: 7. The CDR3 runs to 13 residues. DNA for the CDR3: TGCAGCGTCCAGCAGGGGGCAGGTCAGCCCCAGCATTTT. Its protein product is CSVQQGAGQPQHF.

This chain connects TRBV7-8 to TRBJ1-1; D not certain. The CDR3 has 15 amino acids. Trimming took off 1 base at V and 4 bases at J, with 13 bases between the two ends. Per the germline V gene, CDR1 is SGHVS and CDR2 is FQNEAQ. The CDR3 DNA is TGTGCCAGCAGCTTAGAGGGCCGGAGCGGCACTGAAGCTTTCTTT. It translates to CASSLEGRSGTEAFF.

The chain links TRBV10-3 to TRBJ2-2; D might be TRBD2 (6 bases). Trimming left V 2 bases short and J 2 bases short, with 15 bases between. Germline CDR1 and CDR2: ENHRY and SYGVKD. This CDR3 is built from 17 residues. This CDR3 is CAISEPGGKANTGELFF. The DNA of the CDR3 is TGTGCCATCAGTGAGCCCGGGGGAAAGGCAAACACCGGGGAGCTGTTTTTT.

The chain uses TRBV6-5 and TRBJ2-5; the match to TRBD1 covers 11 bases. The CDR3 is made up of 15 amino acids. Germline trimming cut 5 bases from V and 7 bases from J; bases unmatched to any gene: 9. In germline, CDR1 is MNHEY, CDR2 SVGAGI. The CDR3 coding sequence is TGTGCCAGCAGTCCAGCGGGACAGGGGGAAGGGACCCAGTACTTC. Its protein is CASSPAGQGEGTQYF.

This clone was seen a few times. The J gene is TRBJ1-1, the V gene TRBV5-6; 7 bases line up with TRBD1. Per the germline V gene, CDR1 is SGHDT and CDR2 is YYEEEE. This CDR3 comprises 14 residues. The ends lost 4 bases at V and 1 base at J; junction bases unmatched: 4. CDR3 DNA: TGTGCCAGCAGCCTCGGACAGGCGAACACTGAAGCTTTCTTT. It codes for CASSLGQANTEAFF.

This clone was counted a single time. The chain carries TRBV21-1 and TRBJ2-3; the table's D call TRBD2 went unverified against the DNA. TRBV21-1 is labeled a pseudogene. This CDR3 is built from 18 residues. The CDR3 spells CASSANPGLAGTSDTQYF. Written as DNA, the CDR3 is TGTGCCAGCAGCGCAAACCCTGGACTAGCGGGGACCTCAGATACGCAGTATTTT.

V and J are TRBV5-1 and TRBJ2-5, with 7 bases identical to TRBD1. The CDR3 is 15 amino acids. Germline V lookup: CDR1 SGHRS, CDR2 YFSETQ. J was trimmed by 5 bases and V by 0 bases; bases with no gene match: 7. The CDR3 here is CASSLGTGAKETQYF. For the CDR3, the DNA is TGCGCCAGCAGCTTGGGGACAGGCGCTAAGGAGACCCAGTACTTC.

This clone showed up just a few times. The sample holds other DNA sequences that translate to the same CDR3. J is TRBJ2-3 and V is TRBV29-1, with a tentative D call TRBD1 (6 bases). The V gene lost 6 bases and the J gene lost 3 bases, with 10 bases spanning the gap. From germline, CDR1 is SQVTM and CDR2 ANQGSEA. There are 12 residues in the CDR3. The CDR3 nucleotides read TGCAGCGTCGGAACAGGGACAGATACGCAGTATTTT. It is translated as CSVGTGTDTQYF.

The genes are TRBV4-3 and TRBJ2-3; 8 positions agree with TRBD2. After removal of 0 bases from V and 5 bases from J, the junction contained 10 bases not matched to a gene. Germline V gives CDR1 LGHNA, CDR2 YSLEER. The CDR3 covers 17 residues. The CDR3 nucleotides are TGCGCCAGCAGCCAAGATCGTGCCGGGGGGGCCAAAGATACGCAGTATTTT. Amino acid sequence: CASSQDRAGGAKDTQYF.

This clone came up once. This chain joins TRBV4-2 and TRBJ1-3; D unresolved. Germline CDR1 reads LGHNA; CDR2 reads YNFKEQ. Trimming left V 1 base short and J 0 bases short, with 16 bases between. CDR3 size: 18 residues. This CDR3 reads CASSQAGPLYSSGNTIYF. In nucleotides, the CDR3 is TGTGCCAGCAGCCAAGCAGGCCCCCTCTATAGCTCTGGAAACACCATATATTTT.

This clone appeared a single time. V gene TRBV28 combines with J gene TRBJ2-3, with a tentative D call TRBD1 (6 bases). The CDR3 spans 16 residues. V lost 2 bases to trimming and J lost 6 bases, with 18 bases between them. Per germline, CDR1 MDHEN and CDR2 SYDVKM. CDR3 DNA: TGTGCCAGCAGTTTACCCCTTGATTTTAGGGGGGATACGCAGTATTTT. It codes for CASSLPLDFRGDTQYF.

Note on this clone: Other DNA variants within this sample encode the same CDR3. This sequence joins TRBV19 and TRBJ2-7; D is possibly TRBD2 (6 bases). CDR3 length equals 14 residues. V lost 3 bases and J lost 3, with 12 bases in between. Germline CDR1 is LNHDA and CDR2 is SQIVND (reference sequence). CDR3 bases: TGTGCCAGTAGTATTGGGGGAGGTGGCTACGAGCAGTACTTC. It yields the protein CASSIGGGGYEQYF.

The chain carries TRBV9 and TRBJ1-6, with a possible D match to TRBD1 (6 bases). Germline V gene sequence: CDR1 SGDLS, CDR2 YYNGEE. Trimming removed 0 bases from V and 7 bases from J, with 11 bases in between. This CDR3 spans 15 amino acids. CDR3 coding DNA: TGTGCCAGCAGCGTAGGGGTGGGGGCGAATTCACCCCTCCACTTT. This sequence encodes CASSVGVGANSPLHF.

The CDR3 here is CASSLESGTGGEAFF. CDR3 coding DNA: TGTGCCAGCAGCTTAGAGTCGGGGACAGGGGGTGAAGCTTTCTTT. The chain uses TRBV11-2 and TRBJ1-1; 11 nucleotides align to TRBD1. V trimming: 0 bases; J trimming: 7 bases; junction bases outside the gene matches: 4. CDR1 is SGHAT, CDR2 FQNNGV, per germline. The CDR3 extends over 15 amino acids. The whole variable domain, filled in from reference TRBV11-2 and TRBJ1-1, reads EAGVAQSPRYKIIEKRQSVAFWCNPISGHATLYWYQQILGQGPKLLIQFQNNGVVDDSQLPKDRFSAERLKGVDSTLKIQPAKLEDSAVYLCASSLESGTGGEAFFGQGTRLTVV.

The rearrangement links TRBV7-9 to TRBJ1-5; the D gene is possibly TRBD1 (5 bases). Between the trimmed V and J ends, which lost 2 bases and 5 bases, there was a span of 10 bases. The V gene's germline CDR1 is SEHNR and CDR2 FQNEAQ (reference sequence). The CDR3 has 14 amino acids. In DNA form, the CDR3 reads TGTGCCAGCAGCTTATCAGGGAGGGATCAGCCCCAGCATTTT. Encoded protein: CASSLSGRDQPQHF. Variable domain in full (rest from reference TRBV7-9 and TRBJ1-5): DTGVSQNPRHKITKRGQNVTFRCDPISEHNRLYWYRQTLGQGPEFLTYFQNEAQLEKSRLLSDRFSAERPKGSFSTLEIQRTEQGDSAMYLCASSLSGRDQPQHFGDGTRLSIL.

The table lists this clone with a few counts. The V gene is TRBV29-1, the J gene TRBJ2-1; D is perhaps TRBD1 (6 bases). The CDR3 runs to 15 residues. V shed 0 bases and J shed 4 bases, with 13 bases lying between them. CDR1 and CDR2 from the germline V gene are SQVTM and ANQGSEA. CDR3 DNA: TGCAGCGTTGAAGATACAGGGCTCGGGTACAATGAGCAGTTCTTC. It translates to CSVEDTGLGYNEQFF.

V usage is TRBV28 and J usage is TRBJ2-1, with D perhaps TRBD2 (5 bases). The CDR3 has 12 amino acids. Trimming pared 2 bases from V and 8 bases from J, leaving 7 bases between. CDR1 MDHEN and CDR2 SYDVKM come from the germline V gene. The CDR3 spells CASSLRTYEQFF. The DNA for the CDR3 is TGTGCCAGCAGTTTACGGACTTATGAGCAGTTCTTC. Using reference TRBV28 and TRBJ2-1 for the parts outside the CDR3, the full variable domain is DVKVTQSSRYLVKRTGEKVFLECVQDMDHENMFWYRQDPGLGLRLIYFSYDVKMKEKGDIPEGYSVSREKKERFSLILESASTNQTSMYLCASSLRTYEQFFGPGTRLTVL.